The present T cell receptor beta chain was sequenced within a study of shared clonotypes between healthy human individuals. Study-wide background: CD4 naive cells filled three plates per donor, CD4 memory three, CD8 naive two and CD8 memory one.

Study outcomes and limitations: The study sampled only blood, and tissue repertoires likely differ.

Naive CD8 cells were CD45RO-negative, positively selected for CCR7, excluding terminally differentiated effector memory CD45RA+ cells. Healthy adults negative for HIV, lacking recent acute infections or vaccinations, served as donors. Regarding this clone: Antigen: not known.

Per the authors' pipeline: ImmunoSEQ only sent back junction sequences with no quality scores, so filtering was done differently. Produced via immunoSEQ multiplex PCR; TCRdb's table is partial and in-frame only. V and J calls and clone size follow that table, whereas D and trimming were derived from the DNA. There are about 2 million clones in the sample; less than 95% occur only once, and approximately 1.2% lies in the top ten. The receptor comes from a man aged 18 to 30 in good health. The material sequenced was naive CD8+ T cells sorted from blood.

The CDR3 coding sequence is TGTGCCAGCAGTTCTCCGGGCAGAACCAACTATGGCTACACCTTC. Protein sequence: CASSSPGRTNYGYTF. V and J are TRBV9 and TRBJ1-2; D remains unclear. Germline V lookup: CDR1 SGDLS, CDR2 YYNGEE. V lost 5 bases and J 2 bases, leaving 16 bases between the germline ends. The CDR3 has 15 amino acids.